These T cell receptor beta chains were read from a single sample in a study of blood T cell repertoires in COVID-19. Profiled with immunoSEQ multiplex PCR; TCRdb holds only in-frame clones, not every one. The sample records approximately 170,000 clones, 83% being singletons. The sequenced sample was peripheral blood. The receptors were sampled from a woman of 80 years or more with acute or convalescent COVID-19. CDR3s include the opening cysteine and the closing phenylalanine or tryptophan. The order of the fields is V gene, D gene, CDR3 length, J gene, clone size, CDR3 DNA, CDR3 protein. A D gene is named only where the DNA matches it firmly. Only some rows state a clone size, as once, few, many or a class for expanded clones.

TRBV28	TRBD1	20	TRBJ1-5	.	TGTGCCAGCAGTCGGACTGACCCGGGACAGACCTTATATAGCAATCAGCCCCAGCATTTT	CASSRTDPGQTLYSNQPQHF
TRBV11-2	TRBD1	14	TRBJ1-2	.	TGTGCCAGCAGCTTATCGGACAGGGTCTATGGCTACACCTTC	CASSLSDRVYGYTF
TRBV9	TRBD2	15	TRBJ2-3	.	TGTGCCAGCAGCGTCCTAGCGGGGAGCACAGATACGCAGTATTTT	CASSVLAGSTDTQYF
TRBV13	.	15	TRBJ2-3	.	TGTGCCAGCAGCTCTGGACAGAGGGGAACAGATACGCAGTATTTT	CASSSGQRGTDTQYF
TRBV7-2	.	15	TRBJ2-3	.	TGTGCCAGCAGCTTAGGCGCAGGGTCCCCAGATACGCAGTATTTT	CASSLGAGSPDTQYF
TRBV12-3/TRBV12-4	.	13	TRBJ1-5	.	TGTGCCAGCAGAACAGGGATCAATCAGCCCCAGCATTTT	CASRTGINQPQHF
TRBV7-2	.	14	TRBJ1-2	.	TGTGCCAGCAGCTTAAGAACGGGGGGTACGGGCTACACCTTC	CASSLRTGGTGYTF
TRBV13	.	14	TRBJ2-5	.	TGTGCCAGCAGCTTATACGAGGCGGGGGAGACCCAGTACTTC	CASSLYEAGETQYF
TRBV24-1	.	17	TRBJ2-7	.	TGTGCCACCAGTGAAGTGACCGGGACAAAGAAGTTAGACGAGCAGTACTTC	CATSEVTGTKKLDEQYF
TRBV11-2	TRBD2	17	TRBJ2-3	few	TGTGCCAGCAGCCAAGCCACCGGGACTACTGTAGTACGTACGCAGTATTTT	CASSQATGTTVVRTQYF
TRBV12-3/TRBV12-4	TRBD2	13	TRBJ2-1	.	TGTGCCAGCAGTCTTAAGCGGGGCAATGAGCAGTTCTTC	CASSLKRGNEQFF
TRBV5-4	.	14	TRBJ2-1	.	TGTGCCAGCAGCTTGGGGCCTAGATTCGATGAGCAGTTCTTC	CASSLGPRFDEQFF
TRBV7-2	.	13	TRBJ2-3	.	TGTGCCAGCAGCTTAGGCAGGCCCGATACGCAGTATTTT	CASSLGRPDTQYF
TRBV7-2	.	16	TRBJ2-7	.	TGTGCCAGCAGCTTTTATCGGCAAACGGGGTCCTACGAGCAGTACTTC	CASSFYRQTGSYEQYF
TRBV4-2	TRBD2	16	TRBJ2-2	.	TGTGCCAGCAGCCGAAGCGGGGGGGACAACACCGGGGAGCTGTTTTTT	CASSRSGGDNTGELFF
TRBV10-2	.	13	TRBJ2-7	once	TGCGCCAGCAGTGGGGCCTGGACCTACGAGCAGTACTTC	CASSGAWTYEQYF
TRBV11-2	.	15	TRBJ1-6	.	TGTGCCAGCAGCCCCCAGGGTTCCTATAATTCACCCCTCCACTTT	CASSPQGSYNSPLHF
TRBV6-2/TRBV6-3	TRBD1	13	TRBJ1-2	.	TGTGCCAGCAGTTCGGGACAGGGTGGAGGCTACACCTTC	CASSSGQGGGYTF
TRBV21-1	.	17	TRBJ1-2	.	TGTGCCAGCAGCAAAGAAGAAGGGGGGGCCGCTAACTATGGCTACACCTTC	CASSKEEGGAANYGYTF
TRBV5-4	TRBD2	14	TRBJ2-3	.	TGTGCCAGCAGCTTGGATGCGGGAGCAGATACGCAGTATTTT	CASSLDAGADTQYF
TRBV18	TRBD2	14	TRBJ2-2	.	TGTGCCAGCTCACGGGAGGGGCACACCGGGGAGCTGTTTTTT	CASSREGHTGELFF
TRBV30	.	11	TRBJ1-3	.	TGTGCCTGTCAGTGGGGAAACACCATATATTTT	CACQWGNTIYF
TRBV5-4	TRBD2	16	TRBJ2-3	.	TGTGCCAGCAGCGCCGGGACTAGCGGGAACACAGATACGCAGTATTTT	CASSAGTSGNTDTQYF
TRBV6-5	TRBD1	15	TRBJ1-3	.	TGTGCCAGCACCCGGACAGGGGATCCTGGAAACACCATATATTTT	CASTRTGDPGNTIYF
TRBV18	TRBD1	14	TRBJ2-7	.	TGTGCCAGCTCATGGGACAGGGCTACCTACGAGCAGTACTTC	CASSWDRATYEQYF
TRBV7-2	.	15	TRBJ1-4	.	TGTGCCAGCAGCTTAGACGGGACACAGAATGAAAAACTGTTTTTT	CASSLDGTQNEKLFF
TRBV28	.	14	TRBJ2-2	.	TGTGCCAGCAGACGACAGCTCTACACCGGGGAGCTGTTTTTT	CASRRQLYTGELFF
TRBV12-3/TRBV12-4	.	13	TRBJ1-3	once	TGTGCCAGCAGTTTAGCTGGCTGGAACACCATATATTTT	CASSLAGWNTIYF
TRBV10-3	TRBD1	13	TRBJ1-5	few	TGTGCCATCCGACAGGGATGGGATCAGCCCCAGCATTTT	CAIRQGWDQPQHF
TRBV9	TRBD2	16	TRBJ2-2	.	TGTGCCAGCAGCGTAGTGCCTAGCGGTGGGACCGGGGAGCTGTTTTTT	CASSVVPSGGTGELFF
TRBV7-9	.	15	TRBJ1-1	.	TGTGCCAGCAGCGCAGTGGGGCAGGGGAACACTGAAGCTTTCTTT	CASSAVGQGNTEAFF
TRBV5-1	.	13	TRBJ2-3	.	TGCGCCAGCAGCTTGGACAGTCTAGATACGCAGTATTTT	CASSLDSLDTQYF
TRBV6-2/TRBV6-3	TRBD2	16	TRBJ2-7	.	TGTGCCAGCAGTTCCCCGACTAGCGGGAGAAAAGACGAGCAGTACTTC	CASSSPTSGRKDEQYF
TRBV5-1	TRBD1	15	TRBJ2-1	.	TGCGCCAGCAGACTAGGACAGGGGGCAGGGAATGAGCAGTTCTTC	CASRLGQGAGNEQFF
TRBV6-6	.	13	TRBJ1-3	.	TGTGCCAGCAGTCTCGTCTCTGGAAACACCATATATTTT	CASSLVSGNTIYF
TRBV13	.	12	TRBJ2-1	.	TGTGCCAGCGGTGCGGGATACAATGAGCAGTTCTTC	CASGAGYNEQFF
TRBV5-1	TRBD1	15	TRBJ2-7	.	TGCGCCAGCAGCTCTCGGACAGGGGGCTTCTACGAGCAGTACTTC	CASSSRTGGFYEQYF
TRBV27	TRBD1	14	TRBJ1-5	.	TGTGCCAGCGGAGGGACAGGGGAAAATCAGCCCCAGCATTTT	CASGGTGENQPQHF
TRBV5-5	.	17	TRBJ2-7	.	TGTGCCAGCAGCCCTGGTGGGGGCGGCCTGTCGTCCTACGAGCAGTACTTC	CASSPGGGGLSSYEQYF
TRBV27	TRBD2	17	TRBJ2-5	.	TGTGCCAGCAGTTTATTCTGGCGGGAGGACCTACAAGAGACCCAGTACTTC	CASSLFWREDLQETQYF
TRBV28	TRBD1	14	TRBJ1-1	.	TGTGCCAGCAGTCTGACAGGGCGAAGCACTGAAGCTTTCTTT	CASSLTGRSTEAFF
TRBV5-6	TRBD1	15	TRBJ1-4	.	TGTGCCAGCAGATTTACAGGGGGCTCTAATGAAAAACTGTTTTTT	CASRFTGGSNEKLFF
TRBV25-1	TRBD1	16	TRBJ2-5	.	TGTGCCAGCAGTGAACAGGGACAGGGAAACCGAGAGACCCAGTACTTC	CASSEQGQGNRETQYF
TRBV7-9	.	12	TRBJ1-1	.	TGTGCCAGCAGCTCTTGGACAGTTGAAGCTTTCTTT	CASSSWTVEAFF
TRBV7-2	TRBD1	16	TRBJ2-3	.	TGTGCCAGCAGCTTAGAGGGCAGGGGGCGCACAGATACGCAGTATTTT	CASSLEGRGRTDTQYF
TRBV27	.	15	TRBJ2-1	.	TGTGCCAGCAGTTTCCCAGGGGAATTGGTCAATGAGCAGTTCTTC	CASSFPGELVNEQFF
TRBV6-5	.	14	TRBJ1-6	.	TGTGCCAGCAGGGCAGGACAATATAATTCACCCCTCCACTTT	CASRAGQYNSPLHF
TRBV19	.	16	TRBJ1-1	.	TGTGCCAGTAGCAAATCAGGTCGCAGGGGAGGGACTGAAGCTTTCTTT	CASSKSGRRGGTEAFF
TRBV19	.	14	TRBJ2-2	.	TGTGCCAGTATTGGGCGAACGAACACCGGGGAGCTGTTTTTT	CASIGRTNTGELFF
TRBV4-2	.	15	TRBJ2-7	.	TGTGCCAGCAGCCAAGAGAGAATTCTTACCTACGAGCAGTACTTC	CASSQERILTYEQYF
TRBV9	.	14	TRBJ1-5	.	TGTGCCAGCAGTGGCGACGACTATAATCAGCCCCAGCATTTT	CASSGDDYNQPQHF
TRBV11-3	.	12	TRBJ2-2	.	TGTGCCAGCAGCAGGATGGGCCGGGAGCTGTTTTTT	CASSRMGRELFF
TRBV10-3	.	13	TRBJ1-5	.	TGTGCCATCAGTGAGCAGGCAGACACCCTCCAGCATTTT	CAISEQADTLQHF